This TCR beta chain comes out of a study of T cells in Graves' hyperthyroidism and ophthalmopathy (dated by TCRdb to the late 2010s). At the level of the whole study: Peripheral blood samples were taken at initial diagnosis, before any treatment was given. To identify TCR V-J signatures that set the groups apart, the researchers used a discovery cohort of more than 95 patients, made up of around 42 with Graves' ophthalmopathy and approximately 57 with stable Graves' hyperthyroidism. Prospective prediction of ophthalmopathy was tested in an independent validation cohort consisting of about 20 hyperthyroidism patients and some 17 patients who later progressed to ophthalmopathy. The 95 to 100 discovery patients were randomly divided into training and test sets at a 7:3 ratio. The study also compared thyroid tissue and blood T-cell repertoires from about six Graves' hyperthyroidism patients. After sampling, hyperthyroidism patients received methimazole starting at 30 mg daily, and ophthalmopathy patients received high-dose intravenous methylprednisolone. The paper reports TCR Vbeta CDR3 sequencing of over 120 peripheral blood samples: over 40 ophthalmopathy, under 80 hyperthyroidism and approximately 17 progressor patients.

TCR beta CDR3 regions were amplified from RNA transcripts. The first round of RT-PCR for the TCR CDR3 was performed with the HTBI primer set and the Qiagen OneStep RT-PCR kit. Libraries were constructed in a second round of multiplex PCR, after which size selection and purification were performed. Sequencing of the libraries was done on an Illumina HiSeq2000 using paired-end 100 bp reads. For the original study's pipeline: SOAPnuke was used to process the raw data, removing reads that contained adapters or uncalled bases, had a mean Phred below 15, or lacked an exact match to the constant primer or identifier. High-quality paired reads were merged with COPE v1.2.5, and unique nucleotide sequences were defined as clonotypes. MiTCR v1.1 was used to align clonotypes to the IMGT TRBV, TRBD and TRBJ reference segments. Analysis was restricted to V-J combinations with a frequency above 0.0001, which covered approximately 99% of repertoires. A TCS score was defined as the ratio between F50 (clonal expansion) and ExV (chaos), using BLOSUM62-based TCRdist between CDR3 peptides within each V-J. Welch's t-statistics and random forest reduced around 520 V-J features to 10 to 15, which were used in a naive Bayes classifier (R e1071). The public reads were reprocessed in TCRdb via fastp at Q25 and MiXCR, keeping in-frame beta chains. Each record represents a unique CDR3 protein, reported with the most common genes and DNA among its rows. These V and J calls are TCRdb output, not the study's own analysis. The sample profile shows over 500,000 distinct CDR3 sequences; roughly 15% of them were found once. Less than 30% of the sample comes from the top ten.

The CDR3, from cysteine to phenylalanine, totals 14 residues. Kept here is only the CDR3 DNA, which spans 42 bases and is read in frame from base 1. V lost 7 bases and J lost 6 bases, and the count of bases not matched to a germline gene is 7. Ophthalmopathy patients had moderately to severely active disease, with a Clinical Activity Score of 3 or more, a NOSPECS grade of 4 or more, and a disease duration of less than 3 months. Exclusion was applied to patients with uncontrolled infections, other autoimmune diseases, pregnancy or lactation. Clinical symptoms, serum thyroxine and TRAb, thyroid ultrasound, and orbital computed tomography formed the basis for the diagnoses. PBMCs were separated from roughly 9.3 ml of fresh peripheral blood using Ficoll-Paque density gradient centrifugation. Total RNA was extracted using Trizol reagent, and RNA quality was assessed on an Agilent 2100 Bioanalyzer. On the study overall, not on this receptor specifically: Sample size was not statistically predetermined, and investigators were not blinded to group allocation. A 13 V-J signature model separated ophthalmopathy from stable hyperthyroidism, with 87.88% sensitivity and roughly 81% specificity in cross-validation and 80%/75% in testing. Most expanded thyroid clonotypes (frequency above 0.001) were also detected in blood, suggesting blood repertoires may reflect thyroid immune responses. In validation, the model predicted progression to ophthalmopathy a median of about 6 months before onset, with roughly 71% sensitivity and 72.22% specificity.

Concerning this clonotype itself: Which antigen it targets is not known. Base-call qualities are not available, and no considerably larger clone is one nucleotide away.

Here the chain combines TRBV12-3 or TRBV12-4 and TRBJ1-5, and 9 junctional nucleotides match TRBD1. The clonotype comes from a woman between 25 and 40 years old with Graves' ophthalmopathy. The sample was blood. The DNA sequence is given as TGTGCCAGCACCCTAGACAGGGGGGTTCAGCCCCAGCATTTT. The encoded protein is CASTLDRGVQPQHF.